The present T cell receptor beta chain was sequenced within a study of shared clonotypes between healthy human individuals. Study-level results: Generation probabilities of non-shared clonotypes were lower (relative to those shared by all four donors).

Details on this clone: What it recognizes is unknown.

Germline CDR1 is SGHTA and CDR2 is FQGTGA. Trimming pared 6 bases from V and 3 bases from J, leaving 16 bases between. CDR3 size: 15 residues. Each subset's genomic DNA was split evenly across several immunoSEQ plates. Assay used: immunoSEQ multiplex PCR; TCRdb lists only in-frame clones, some missing. Altogether hundreds of thousands of clones are present, 73% being singletons, with the ten largest covering more than 1.5%. This TCR was recovered from a woman between 25 and 40 years old in good health. Sequenced: memory CD4+ T cells sorted from blood. Subset of the sample: CD45RA-negative fraction. This chain connects TRBV7-3 to TRBJ2-3, with a weak D call TRBD2 (6 bases). The CDR3 bases are TGTGCCAGCAGTTTCCAGTCGGGGAGGACAGATACGCAGTATTTT. It specifies CASSFQSGRTDTQYF.